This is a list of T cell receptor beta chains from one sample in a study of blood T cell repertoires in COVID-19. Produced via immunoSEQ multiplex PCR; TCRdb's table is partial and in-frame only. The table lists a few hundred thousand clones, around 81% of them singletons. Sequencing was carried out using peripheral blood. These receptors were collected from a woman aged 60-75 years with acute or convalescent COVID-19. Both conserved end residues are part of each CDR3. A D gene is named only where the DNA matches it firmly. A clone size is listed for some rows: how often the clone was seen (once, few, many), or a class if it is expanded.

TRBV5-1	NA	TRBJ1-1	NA	CASSLGGGTEAFF	TGCGCCAGCAGCTTGGGCGGGGGCACTGAAGCTTTCTTT
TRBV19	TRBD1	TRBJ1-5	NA	CASSDRGGNQPQHF	TGTGCCAGTAGCGACAGGGGAGGCAATCAGCCCCAGCATTTT
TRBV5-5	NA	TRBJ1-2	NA	CASSLVGQRGYGYTF	TGTGCCAGCAGCTTGGTGGGACAACGAGGCTATGGCTACACCTTC
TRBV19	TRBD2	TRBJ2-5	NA	CASSIVLPTGGREETQYF	TGTGCCAGTAGTATAGTCCTCCCGACGGGGGGGCGGGAGGAGACCCAGTACTTC
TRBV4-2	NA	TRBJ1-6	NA	CASSQVTPDNSPLHF	TGTGCCAGCAGCCAAGTTACACCAGATAATTCACCCCTCCACTTT
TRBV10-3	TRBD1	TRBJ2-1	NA	CATRQGVDNEQFF	TGTGCCACCCGACAGGGGGTGGACAATGAGCAGTTCTTC
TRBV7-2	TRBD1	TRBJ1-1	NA	CASSGQGAGGEAFF	TGTGCCAGCAGCGGACAGGGGGCCGGGGGTGAAGCTTTCTTT
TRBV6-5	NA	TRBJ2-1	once	CASSYRRDNEQFF	TGTGCCAGCAGTTACAGGAGGGACAATGAGCAGTTCTTC
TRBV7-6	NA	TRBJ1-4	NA	CASSLGSNPVGSGEKLFF	TGTGCCAGCAGCTTAGGGTCCAACCCTGTCGGGTCGGGTGAAAAACTGTTTTTT
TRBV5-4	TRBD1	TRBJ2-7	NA	CASSWDRQSEQYF	TGTGCCAGCAGCTGGGACAGGCAATCCGAGCAGTACTTC
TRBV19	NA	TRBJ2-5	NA	CASTTRGGMSETQYF	TGTGCCAGTACCACCCGGGGAGGAATGTCAGAGACCCAGTACTTC
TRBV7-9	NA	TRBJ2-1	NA	CASSLWGGASYNEQFF	TGTGCCAGCAGCCTTTGGGGGGGGGCATCCTACAATGAGCAGTTCTTC
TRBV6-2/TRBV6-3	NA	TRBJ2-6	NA	CASSLGAVRANVLTF	TGTGCCAGCAGTTTGGGGGCCGTTCGAGCCAACGTCCTGACTTTC
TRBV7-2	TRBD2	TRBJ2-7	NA	CASSLSRGGNYEQYF	TGTGCCAGCAGCTTATCCCGCGGGGGTAACTACGAGCAGTACTTC
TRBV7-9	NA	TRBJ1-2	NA	CASSAQGGGYTF	TGTGCCAGCAGCGCACAGGGTGGTGGCTACACCTTC
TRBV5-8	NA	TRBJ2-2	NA	CASSQLGAAVAGELFF	TGTGCCAGCAGCCAATTGGGGGCCGCGGTCGCCGGGGAGCTGTTTTTT
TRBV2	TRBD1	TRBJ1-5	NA	CASSDTGTGYQPQHF	TGTGCCAGCAGCGATACCGGGACAGGTTATCAGCCCCAGCATTTT
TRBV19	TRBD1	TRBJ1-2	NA	CASSIVGRGLSQHTF	TGTGCCAGTAGTATAGTAGGCAGGGGGCTGAGTCAACACACCTTC
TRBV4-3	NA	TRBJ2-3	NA	CASSQNGGGDGDTQYF	TGCGCCAGCAGCCAGAATGGAGGGGGCGACGGAGATACGCAGTATTTT
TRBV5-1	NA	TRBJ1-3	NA	CASSLAREGNTIYF	TGCGCCAGCAGCTTGGCCAGGGAAGGGAACACCATATATTTT
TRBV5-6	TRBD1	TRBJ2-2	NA	CASSQDRVSGELFF	TGTGCCAGCAGCCAGGACAGGGTGAGCGGGGAGCTGTTTTTT
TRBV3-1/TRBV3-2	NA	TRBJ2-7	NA	CASSRGGREQYF	TGTGCCAGCAGCCGAGGGGGTCGCGAGCAGTACTTC
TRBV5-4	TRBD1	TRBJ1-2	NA	CASSVQGARNYGYTF	TGTGCCAGCAGCGTACAGGGGGCAAGGAACTATGGCTACACCTTC
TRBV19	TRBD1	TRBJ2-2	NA	CASSSADRGTGELFF	TGTGCCAGTAGTTCCGCGGACAGGGGTACCGGGGAGCTGTTTTTT
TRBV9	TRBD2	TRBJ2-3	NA	CASSVGLAPSTDTQYF	TGTGCCAGCAGCGTGGGACTAGCGCCTAGCACAGATACGCAGTATTTT
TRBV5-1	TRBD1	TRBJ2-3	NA	CASSLEDRGPGTQYF	TGCGCCAGCAGCTTGGAGGACAGGGGGCCCGGTACGCAGTATTTT
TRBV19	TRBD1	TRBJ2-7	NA	CASNTGTGGIYEQYF	TGTGCCAGTAATACGGGGACAGGGGGAATCTACGAGCAGTACTTC
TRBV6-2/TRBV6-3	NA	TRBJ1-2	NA	CASSYSGSYYGYTF	TGTGCCAGCAGTTACTCGGGCAGTTACTATGGCTACACCTTC